This T cell receptor beta chain was recovered during a study of blood T cell repertoires in COVID-19. Across the whole study: Sites across the United States, Italy and Spain contributed samples from acute and convalescent COVID-19. T cells, B-cell-depleted T cells, or PBMCs provided the cDNA or gDNA that served as material.

The germline V gene encodes CDR1 SEHNR and CDR2 FQNEAQ (reference sequence). The CDR3 covers 14 residues. The V end lost 2 bases, the J end lost 7 bases, and 11 bases lay between the germline ends. Source study methods: Amplifying reference gene primers gave estimates of nucleated cell counts. The method was immunoSEQ multiplex PCR; TCRdb's version includes in-frame clones alone and lacks a portion of them. The DNA was the basis for D and trimming; V, J and clone size are from that table. The table has 250,000 to 400,000 clones, about 90% seen once; the top ten hold less than 3.5%. Seattle-derived patients entered the study during active infection and were followed longitudinally.

The source material was peripheral blood. The origin of this receptor is a woman aged 30 to 39 with COVID-19, enrolled during active disease. The V gene is TRBV7-9, the J gene TRBJ1-4; perhaps TRBD1 as D (5 bases). The CDR3 DNA reads as TGTGCCAGCAGCTTATCGACAGTGGGTGAAAAACTGTTTTTT. Protein sequence: CASSLSTVGEKLFF.